This T cell receptor beta chain was profiled in a study of blood T cell repertoires in COVID-19. On the study more broadly: Sample material is recorded as cDNA or gDNA derived from T cells, B-cell-depleted T cells, or PBMCs.

Per the study methods: Estimation of nucleated cell counts relied on the amplification of reference gene primers. The table came from immunoSEQ multiplex PCR; TCRdb's copy has only in-frame clones and leaves some out. D and trimming were read from the DNA, whereas the V and J calls and clone size are those reported in that table. The data hold 200,000 to 250,000 clones, with 84% observed a single time. V gave up 8 bases and J gave up 0 bases, with 14 bases separating them. The CDR3 extends over 14 amino acids. Germline values: CDR1 MNHEY, CDR2 SVGAGI. Enrollment of patients from Seattle took place during active infection, with longitudinal follow-up.

The V and J genes are TRBV6-5 and TRBJ2-7, with D maybe TRBD2 (5 bases). This sequence was found in a woman older than 75 with COVID-19, enrolled during active disease. Sequencing used peripheral blood. The CDR3 region is CASEGTLSSYEQYF. CDR3 in DNA: TGTGCCAGCGAGGGCACGCTGAGCTCCTACGAGCAGTACTTC.